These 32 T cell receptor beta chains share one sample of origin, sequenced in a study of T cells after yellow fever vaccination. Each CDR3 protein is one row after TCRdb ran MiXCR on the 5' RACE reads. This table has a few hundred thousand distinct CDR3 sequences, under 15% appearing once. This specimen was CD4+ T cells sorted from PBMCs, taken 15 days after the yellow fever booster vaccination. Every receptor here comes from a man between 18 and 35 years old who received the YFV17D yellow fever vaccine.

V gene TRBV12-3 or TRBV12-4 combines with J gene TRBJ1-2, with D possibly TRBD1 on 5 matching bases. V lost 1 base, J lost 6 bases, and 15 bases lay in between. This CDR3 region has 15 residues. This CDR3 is CASSLDRGGPHGYTF. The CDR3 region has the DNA TGTGCCAGCAGTTTAGATCGGGGCGGGCCTCATGGCTACACCTTC.

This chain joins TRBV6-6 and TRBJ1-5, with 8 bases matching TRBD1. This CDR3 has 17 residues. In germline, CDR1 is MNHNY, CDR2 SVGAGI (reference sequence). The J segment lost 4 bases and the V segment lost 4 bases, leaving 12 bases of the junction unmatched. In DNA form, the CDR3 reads TGTGCCAGCAGTTCTGGGACAGGTTTACTGCTAAATCAGCCCCAGCATTTT. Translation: CASSSGTGLLLNQPQHF.

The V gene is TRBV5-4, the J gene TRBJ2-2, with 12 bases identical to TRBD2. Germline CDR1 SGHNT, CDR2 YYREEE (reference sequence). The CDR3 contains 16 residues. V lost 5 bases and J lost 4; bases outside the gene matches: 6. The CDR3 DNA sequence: TGTGCCAGCAGTCCTCCGGGACTAGCGGGCACCGGGGAGCTGTTTTTT. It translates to CASSPPGLAGTGELFF. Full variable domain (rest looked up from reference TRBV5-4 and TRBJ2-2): ETGVTQSPTHLIKTRGQQVTLRCSSQSGHNTVSWYQQALGQGPQFIFQYYREEENGRGNFPPRFSGLQFPNYSSELNVNALELDDSALYLCASSPPGLAGTGELFFGEGSRLTVL.

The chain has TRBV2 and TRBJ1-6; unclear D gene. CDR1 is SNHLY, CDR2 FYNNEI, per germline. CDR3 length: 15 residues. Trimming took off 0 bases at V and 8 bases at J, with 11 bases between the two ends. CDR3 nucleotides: TGTGCCAGCAGTGAAGCTCAGCCAGCCTATTCACCCCTCCACTTT. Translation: CASSEAQPAYSPLHF.

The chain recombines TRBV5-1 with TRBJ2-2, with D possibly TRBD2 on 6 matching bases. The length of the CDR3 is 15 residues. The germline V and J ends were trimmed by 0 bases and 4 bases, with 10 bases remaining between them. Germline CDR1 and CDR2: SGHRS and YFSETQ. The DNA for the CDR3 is TGCGCCAGCAGCTTGGTCGCGCGGGGCACCGGGGAGCTGTTTTTT. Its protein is CASSLVARGTGELFF.

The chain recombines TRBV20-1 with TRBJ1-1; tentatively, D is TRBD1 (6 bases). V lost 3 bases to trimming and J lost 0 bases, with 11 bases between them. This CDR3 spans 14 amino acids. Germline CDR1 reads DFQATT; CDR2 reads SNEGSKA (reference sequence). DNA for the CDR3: TGCAGTGCTAGGCGGGGGGCGGTGAACACTGAAGCTTTCTTT. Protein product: CSARRGAVNTEAFF.

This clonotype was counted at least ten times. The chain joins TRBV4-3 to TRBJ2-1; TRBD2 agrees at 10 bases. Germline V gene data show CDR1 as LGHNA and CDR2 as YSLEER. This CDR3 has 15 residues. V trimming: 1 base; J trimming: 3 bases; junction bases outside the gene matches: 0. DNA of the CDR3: TGCGCCAGCAGCCAAGGGACTAGCGGCTACAATGAGCAGTTCTTC. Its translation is CASSQGTSGYNEQFF.

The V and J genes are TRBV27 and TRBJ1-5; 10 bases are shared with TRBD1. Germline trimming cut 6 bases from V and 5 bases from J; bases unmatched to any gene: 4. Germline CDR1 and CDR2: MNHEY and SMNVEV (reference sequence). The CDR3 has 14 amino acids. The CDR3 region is CASSRQGAYQPQHF. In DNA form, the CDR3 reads TGTGCCAGCAGCCGACAGGGGGCCTATCAGCCCCAGCATTTT.

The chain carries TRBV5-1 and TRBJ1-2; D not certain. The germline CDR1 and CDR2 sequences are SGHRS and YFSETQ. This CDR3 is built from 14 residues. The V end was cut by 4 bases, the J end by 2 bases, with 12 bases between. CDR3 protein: CASSISGPNYGYTF. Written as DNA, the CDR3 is TGCGCCAGCAGCATCTCCGGGCCCAACTATGGCTACACCTTC. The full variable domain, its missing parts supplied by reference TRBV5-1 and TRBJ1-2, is KAGVTQTPRYLIKTRGQQVTLSCSPISGHRSVSWYQQTPGQGLQFLFEYFSETQRNKGNFPGRFSGRQFSNSRSEMNVSTLELGDSALYLCASSISGPNYGYTFGSGTRLTVV.

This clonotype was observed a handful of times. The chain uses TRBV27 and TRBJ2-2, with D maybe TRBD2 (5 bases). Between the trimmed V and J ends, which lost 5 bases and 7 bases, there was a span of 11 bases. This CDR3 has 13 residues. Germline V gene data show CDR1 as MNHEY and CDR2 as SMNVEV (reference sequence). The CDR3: CASSPRGGGELFF. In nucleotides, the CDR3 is TGTGCCAGCAGTCCCCGAGGAGGCGGGGAGCTGTTTTTT.

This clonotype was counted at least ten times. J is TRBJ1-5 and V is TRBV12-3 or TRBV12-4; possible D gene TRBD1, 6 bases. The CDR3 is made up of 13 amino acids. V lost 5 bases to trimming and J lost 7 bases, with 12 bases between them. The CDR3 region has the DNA TGTGCCAGCAGTCCAGGGGTAGGGCAGCCCCAGCATTTT. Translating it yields CASSPGVGQPQHF.

CDR3 region: CASSPQPVLLYEQYV. DNA of the CDR3: TGTGCCAGCAGCCCGCAGCCGGTTCTCCTCTACGAGCAGTACGTC. This chain links TRBV5-5 with TRBJ2-7, with D uncertain. With 4 bases removed from V and 3 bases from J, the gap between germline ends came to 17 bases. The CDR3 is 15 residues long. Germline-derived CDR1 and CDR2 are SGHKS and YYEKEE (reference sequence).

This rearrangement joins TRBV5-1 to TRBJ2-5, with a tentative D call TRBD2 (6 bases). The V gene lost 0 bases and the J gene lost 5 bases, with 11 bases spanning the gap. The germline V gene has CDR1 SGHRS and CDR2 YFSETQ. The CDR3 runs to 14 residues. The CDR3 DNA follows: TGCGCCAGCAGCTTGGCTGGCCTAGCGGAGACCCAGTACTTC. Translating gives CASSLAGLAETQYF.

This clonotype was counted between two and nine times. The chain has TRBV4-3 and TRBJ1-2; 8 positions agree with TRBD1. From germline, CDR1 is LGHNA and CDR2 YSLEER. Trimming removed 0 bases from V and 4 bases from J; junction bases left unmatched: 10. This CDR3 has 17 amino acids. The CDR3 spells CASSQDVGTQGAYGYTF. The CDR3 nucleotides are TGCGCCAGCAGCCAAGATGTCGGGACGCAGGGGGCCTATGGCTACACCTTC.

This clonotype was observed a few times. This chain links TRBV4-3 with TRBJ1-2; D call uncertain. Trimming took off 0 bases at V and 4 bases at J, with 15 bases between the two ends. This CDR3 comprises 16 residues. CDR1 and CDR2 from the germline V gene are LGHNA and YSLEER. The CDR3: CASSQDRGYMGYGYTF. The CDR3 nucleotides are TGCGCCAGCAGCCAAGACCGGGGTTACATGGGCTATGGCTACACCTTC.

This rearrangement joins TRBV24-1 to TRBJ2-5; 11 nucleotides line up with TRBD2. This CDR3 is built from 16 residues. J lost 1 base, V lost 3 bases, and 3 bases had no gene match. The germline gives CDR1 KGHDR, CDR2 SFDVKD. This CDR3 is CATSDGSGGAQETQYF. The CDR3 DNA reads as TGTGCCACCAGTGATGGTAGCGGGGGGGCCCAAGAGACCCAGTACTTC.

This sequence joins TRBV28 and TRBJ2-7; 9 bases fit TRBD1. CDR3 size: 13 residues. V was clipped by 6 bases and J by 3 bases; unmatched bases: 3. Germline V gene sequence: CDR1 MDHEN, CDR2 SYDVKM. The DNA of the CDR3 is TGTGCCAGCAGGCCGGGACAGGGCTACGAGCAGTACGTC. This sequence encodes CASRPGQGYEQYV.

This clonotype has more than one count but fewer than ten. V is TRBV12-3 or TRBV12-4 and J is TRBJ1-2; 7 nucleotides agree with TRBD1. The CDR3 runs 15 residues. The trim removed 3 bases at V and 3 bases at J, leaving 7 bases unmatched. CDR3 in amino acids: CASSFGGGTDYGYTF. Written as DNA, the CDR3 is TGTGCCAGCAGTTTCGGAGGGGGCACGGACTATGGCTACACCTTC.

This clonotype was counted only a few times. CDR3 in DNA: TGTGCCTCGTGGAACGGGAAGGCTAGCACAGATACGCAGTATTTT. Encoded protein: CASWNGKASTDTQYF. V and J are TRBV10-3 and TRBJ2-3; maybe TRBD2 (5 bases). Looked up from germline, CDR1 is ENHRY and CDR2 is SYGVKD. The CDR3 is 15 amino acids. Trimming took 11 bases from V and 0 from J, leaving 18 bases between them.

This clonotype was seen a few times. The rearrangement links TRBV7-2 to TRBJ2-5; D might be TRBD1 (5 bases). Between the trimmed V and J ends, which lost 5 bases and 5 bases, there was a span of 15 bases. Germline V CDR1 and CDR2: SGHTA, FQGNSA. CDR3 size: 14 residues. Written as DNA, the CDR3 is TGTGCCAGCAGCCCGAGGCCAGGGTTGGAGACCCAGTACTTC. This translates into CASSPRPGLETQYF.

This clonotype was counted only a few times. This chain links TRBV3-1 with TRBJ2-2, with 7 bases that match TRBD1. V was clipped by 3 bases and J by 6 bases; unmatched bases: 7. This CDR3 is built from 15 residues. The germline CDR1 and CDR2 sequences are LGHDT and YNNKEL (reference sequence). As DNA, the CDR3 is TGTGCCAGCAGCCACTCGGACAGGAGTGCCGGGGAGCTGTTTTTT. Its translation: CASSHSDRSAGELFF. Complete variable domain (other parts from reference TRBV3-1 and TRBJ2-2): DTAVSQTPKYLVTQMGNDKSIKCEQNLGHDTMYWYKQDSKKFLKIMFSYNNKELIINETVPNRFSPKSPDKAHLNLHINSLELGDSAVYFCASSHSDRSAGELFFGEGSRLTVL.

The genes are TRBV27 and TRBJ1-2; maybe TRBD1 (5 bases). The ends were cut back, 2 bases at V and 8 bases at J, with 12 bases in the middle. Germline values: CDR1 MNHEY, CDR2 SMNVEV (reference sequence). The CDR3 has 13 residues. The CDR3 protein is CASSLTGLGGYTF. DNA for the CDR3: TGTGCCAGCAGTTTAACGGGGCTAGGGGGCTACACCTTC.

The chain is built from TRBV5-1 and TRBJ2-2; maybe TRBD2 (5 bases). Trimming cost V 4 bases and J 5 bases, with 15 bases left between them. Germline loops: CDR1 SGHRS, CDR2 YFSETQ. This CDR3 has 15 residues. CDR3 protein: CASSLLRSGTGELFF. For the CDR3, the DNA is TGCGCCAGCAGCCTACTTAGGTCGGGGACCGGGGAGCTGTTTTTT. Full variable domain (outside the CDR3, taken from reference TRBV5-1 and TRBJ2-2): KAGVTQTPRYLIKTRGQQVTLSCSPISGHRSVSWYQQTPGQGLQFLFEYFSETQRNKGNFPGRFSGRQFSNSRSEMNVSTLELGDSALYLCASSLLRSGTGELFFGEGSRLTVL.

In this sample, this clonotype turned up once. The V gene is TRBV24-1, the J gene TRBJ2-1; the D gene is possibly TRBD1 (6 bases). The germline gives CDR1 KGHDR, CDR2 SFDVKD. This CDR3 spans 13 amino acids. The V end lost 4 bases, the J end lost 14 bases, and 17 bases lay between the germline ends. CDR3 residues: CATSDPSGQREFF. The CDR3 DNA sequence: TGTGCCACCAGTGACCCTTCTGGACAGAGAGAGTTCTTC.

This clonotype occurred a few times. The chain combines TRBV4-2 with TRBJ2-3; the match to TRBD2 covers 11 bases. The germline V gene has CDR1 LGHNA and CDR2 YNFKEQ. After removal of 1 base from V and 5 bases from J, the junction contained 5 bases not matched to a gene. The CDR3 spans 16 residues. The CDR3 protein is CASSQVSLAGGDTQYF. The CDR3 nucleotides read TGTGCCAGCAGCCAAGTTTCTCTAGCGGGGGGAGATACGCAGTATTTT.

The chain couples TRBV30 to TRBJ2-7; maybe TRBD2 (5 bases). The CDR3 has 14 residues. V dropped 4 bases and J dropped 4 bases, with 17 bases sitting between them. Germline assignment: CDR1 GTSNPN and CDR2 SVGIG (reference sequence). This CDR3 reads CAWNAGRARYEQYF. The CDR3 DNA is TGTGCCTGGAATGCTGGGAGAGCGCGTTACGAGCAGTACTTC. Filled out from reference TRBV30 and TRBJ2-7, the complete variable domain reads SQTIHQWPATLVQPVGSPLSLECTVEGTSNPNLYWYRQAAGRGLQLLFYSVGIGQISSEVPQNLSASRPQDRQFILSSKKLLLSDSGFYLCAWNAGRARYEQYFGPGTRLTVT.

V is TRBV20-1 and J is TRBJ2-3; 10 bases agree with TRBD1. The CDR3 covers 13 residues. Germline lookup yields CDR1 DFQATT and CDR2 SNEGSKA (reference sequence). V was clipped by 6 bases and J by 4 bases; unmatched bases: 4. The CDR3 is CSATDRGPDTQYF. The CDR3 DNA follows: TGCAGTGCAACAGACAGGGGGCCAGATACGCAGTATTTT.

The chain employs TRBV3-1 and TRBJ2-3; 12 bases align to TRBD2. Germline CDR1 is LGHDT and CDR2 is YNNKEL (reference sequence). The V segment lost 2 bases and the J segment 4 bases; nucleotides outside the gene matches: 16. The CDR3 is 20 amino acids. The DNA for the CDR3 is TGTGCCAGCAGCCAATTTCCTGAGGTCCTAGCGGGGGGGCCCTCAGATACGCAGTATTTT. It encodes CASSQFPEVLAGGPSDTQYF.

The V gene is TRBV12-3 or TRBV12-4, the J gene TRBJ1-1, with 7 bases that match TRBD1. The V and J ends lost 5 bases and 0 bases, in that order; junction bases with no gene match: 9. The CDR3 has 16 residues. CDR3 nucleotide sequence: TGTGCCAGCAGTGTAACCGGGACAGCCATGAACACTGAAGCTTTCTTT. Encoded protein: CASSVTGTAMNTEAFF.

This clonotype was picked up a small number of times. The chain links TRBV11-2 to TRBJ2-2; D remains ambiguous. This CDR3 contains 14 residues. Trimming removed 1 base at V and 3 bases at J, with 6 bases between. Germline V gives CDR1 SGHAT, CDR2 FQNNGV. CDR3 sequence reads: CASSLVRYTGELFF. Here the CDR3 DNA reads TGTGCCAGCAGCTTAGTTCGGTACACCGGGGAGCTGTTTTTT.

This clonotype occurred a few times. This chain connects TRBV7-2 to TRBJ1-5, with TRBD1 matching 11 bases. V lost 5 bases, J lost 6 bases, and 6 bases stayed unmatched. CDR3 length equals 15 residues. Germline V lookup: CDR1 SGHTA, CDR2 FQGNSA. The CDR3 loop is CASSAGQGGSQPQHF. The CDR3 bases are TGTGCCAGCAGCGCGGGACAGGGGGGCAGTCAGCCCCAGCATTTT.

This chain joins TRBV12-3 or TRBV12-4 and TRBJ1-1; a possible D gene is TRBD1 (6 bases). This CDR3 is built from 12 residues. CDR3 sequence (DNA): TGTGCGGAAGGGGGTACGGACACTGAAGCTTTCTTT. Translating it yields CAEGGTDTEAFF.